Reported below is one TCR beta chain. This clone was found a few times. Its antigen is unknown. Base qualities are not provided; no much larger clone lies one nucleotide away. The immunoSEQ hsTCRbeta Kit was used to sequence TCR beta CDR3 regions from DNA. The original pipeline was this. TCR sequencing data were analysed with the ImmunoSEQ Analyzer. T cell clonality was defined as 1 minus Pielou's evenness, calculated on productive rearrangements. The inverse Simpson index, applied to productive templates, was used to measure T cell diversity. T cell density was defined as TCR beta template counts normalized to usable DNA, with usable DNA estimated by amplifying and sequencing housekeeping genes. Two-sided Kruskal-Wallis tests were used to compare TCR metrics across histologic stages. TCRdb re-hosts the immuneACCESS table, in-frame sequences only. Its copies lack some clones; in the studies checked, an unresolved V gene accounts for under half of them, and the cause for the rest is not known. Clone size and the V and J calls come from that table; the DNA yielded D and trimming. The sample includes roughly 900 clones, with approximately 80% observed a single time. Of the sample, roughly 8% falls within the top ten clones.

This record belongs to a study of immune evolution from preneoplasia to lung adenocarcinoma listed by TCRdb under 2021. With respect to the entire study: HLA loss of heterozygosity was found in around 7% of AIS, around 14% of MIA and 25% to 40% of ADC lesions, and in no AAH lesions. The study used immune gene expression, TCR sequencing and multiplex immunofluorescence to profile the immune contexture of lung adenocarcinoma precursors and invasive adenocarcinoma. Resected precursor lesions (AAH, AIS, MIA) and invasive adenocarcinomas were each compared against paired morphologically normal lung tissue. The sample size was set by how many specimens were available, not by a prior power calculation. The immune data were integrated with whole exome sequencing and methylation data obtained from the same cohort of nodules. The overall cohort comprised 40 to 60 patients with pulmonary nodules who underwent surgical resection. TCR sequencing data came from roughly 51 patients. According to the study, around 100 samples were used for TCR sequencing. Class I HLA alleles were inferred from exome data with POLYSOLVER, and allele-specific HLA loss was detected with LOHHLA.

Overall study outcomes, separate from this receptor: Normal lung had the highest top T cell clone frequencies, and these frequencies appeared to fall progressively from AAH through AIS, MIA and invasive adenocarcinoma. The highest clonality was observed in normal lung, whereas higher T cell density and diversity but lower clonality appeared to be present in later-stage lesions. The findings rested on association rather than direct causation, and larger cohorts with long-term follow-up and longitudinal biopsies were considered necessary. Because all patients came from Japan and China, whether the findings apply to Western populations was uncertain. KRAS-mutant nodules showed the highest T cell clonality compared with EGFR-mutant or double wild-type lesions.

Its CDR3 holds 18 amino acids, cysteine through phenylalanine. This entry keeps only the CDR3 DNA: 54 bases, framed from base 1. Looking up the germline V gene yields CDR1 KGHSH and CDR2 LQKENI. For this chain, trimming is 6 bases at the V end and 0 bases at the J end, and the number of junction bases without a gene match is 13. Between the mid-2010s and the late 2010s, the patients underwent resection in either Japan or China. The histologic diagnosis of each case was independently confirmed on H&E slides by two lung cancer pathologists. Premalignant or tumor cells were enriched for nucleic acid extraction by macro-dissection performed after pathologic assessment. FFPE tissue was used for DNA isolation with the AllPrep DNA/RNA FFPE Kit.

Sequencing used FFPE tissue from an adenomatous hyperplasia lung lesion. What the cell subset or site label conveys for this sample: atypical adenomatous hyperplasia (AAH), lung preneoplasia. The V gene is TRBV18 and the J gene is TRBJ2-3, and TRBD1 aligns with 9 junction nucleotides. This receptor was obtained from a person between 60 and 80 years old with lung adenocarcinoma. In nucleotides, the sequence is TGTGCCAGCTCGCAATTTACACAGGGGGCTGGTAGCACAGATACGCAGTATTTT. This sequence encodes CASSQFTQGAGSTDTQYF.